The TCR beta chain described here comes from a study of T-cell reconstitution after alpha-beta-depleted transplantation in children. Germline CDR1 is KGHDR and CDR2 is SFDVKD. The V gene lost 2 bases and the J gene lost 6 bases, with 13 bases spanning the gap. The CDR3 has 15 residues. Unique molecular identifiers tagged the TCRbeta library. TCRdb processed the PCR reads anew with MiXCR; each CDR3 protein has one entry. The table has 400,000 to 550,000 distinct CDR3 sequences, about 10% seen once. This receptor was taken from a child between 2 and 9 years old with inherited bone marrow failure, due to receive a stem cell transplant. The chain is built from TRBV24-1 and TRBJ1-5; no reliable D call. Material: PBMCs, obtained before TCRalphabeta/CD19-depleted stem cell transplant. The CDR3 reads CATSDSIGIVQPQHF. The DNA of the CDR3 is TGTGCCACCAGTGATTCAATAGGGATTGTTCAGCCCCAGCATTTT.